This T cell receptor beta chain emerged from a study of shared clonotypes between healthy human individuals. The protocol was immunoSEQ multiplex PCR, while the TCRdb copy is restricted to in-frame clones and leaves out a portion. The sample yields about 500,000 clones, approximately 77% seen once. This TCR came from a middle-aged woman in good health. Some clones in this sample may be carry-over from other donors' samples. The specimen was PBMCs.

The CDR3 nucleotides read TGTGCCAGCAGTAGTTATCCCCGGGACAGCTACAATGAGCAGTTCTTC. Translation gives CASSSYPRDSYNEQFF. The rearrangement links TRBV27 to TRBJ2-1; 7 positions agree with TRBD1. The CDR3 covers 16 residues. Germline V CDR1 and CDR2: MNHEY, SMNVEV (reference sequence). The ends lost 5 bases at V and 3 bases at J; junction bases unmatched: 10.